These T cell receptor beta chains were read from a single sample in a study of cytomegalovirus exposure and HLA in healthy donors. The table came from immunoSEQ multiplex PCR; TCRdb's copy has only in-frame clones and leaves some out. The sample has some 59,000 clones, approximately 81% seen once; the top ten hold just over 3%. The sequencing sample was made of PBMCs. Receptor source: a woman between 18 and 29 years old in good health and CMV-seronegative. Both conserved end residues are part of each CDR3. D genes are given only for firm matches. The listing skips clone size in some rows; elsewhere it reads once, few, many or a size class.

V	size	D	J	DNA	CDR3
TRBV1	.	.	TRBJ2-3	TGCACCAGCAGCCAAGCCTCAGGGCAGTATTTT	CTSSQASGQYF
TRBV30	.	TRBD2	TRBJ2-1	TGTGCCTGGAGTGTAACGCTAGCGGGAGAGACTGAGCAGTTCTTC	CAWSVTLAGETEQFF
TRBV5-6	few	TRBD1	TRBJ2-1	TGTGCCAGCAGCTCCCCAGGGGGCAACTACAATGAGCAGTTCTTC	CASSSPGGNYNEQFF
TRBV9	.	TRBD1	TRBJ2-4	TGTGCCAGCAGCGTAGGTCCCGGACAGGGGGGATTCAAAAACATTCAGTACTTC	CASSVGPGQGGFKNIQYF
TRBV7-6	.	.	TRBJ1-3	TGTGCCAGCAGCCCGGGGGGCTCTGGAAACACCATATATTTT	CASSPGGSGNTIYF
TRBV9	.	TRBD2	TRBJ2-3	TGTGCCAGCAGCGTAGTTTCTAGCGGGAGTAGGGCAGATACGCAGTATTTT	CASSVVSSGSRADTQYF
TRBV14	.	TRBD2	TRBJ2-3	TGTGCCAGCAGCCAACACAAGGGAGGGAGGGCCGGCGCAGATACGCAGTATTTT	CASSQHKGGRAGADTQYF
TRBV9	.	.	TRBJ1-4	TGTGCCAGCAGTCAGGCCCTAAATGAAAAACTGTTTTTT	CASSQALNEKLFF
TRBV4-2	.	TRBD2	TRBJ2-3	TGTGCCAGCAGCCAAGTAGTCGCAGCGGGAGGAACCACAGATACGCAGTATTTT	CASSQVVAAGGTTDTQYF
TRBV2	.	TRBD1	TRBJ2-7	TGTGCCAGTACGAGGGGACAGGGCGGGTACGAGCAGTACTTC	CASTRGQGGYEQYF
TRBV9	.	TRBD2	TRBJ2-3	TGTGCCAGCAGCGCCCCGAGAGCGGGAGGATCGGCAGATACGCAGTATTTT	CASSAPRAGGSADTQYF
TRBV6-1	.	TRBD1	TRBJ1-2	TGTGCCACCCTAGACAGGGGCGGCTACACCTTC	CATLDRGGYTF
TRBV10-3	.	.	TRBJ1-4	TGTGCCTCCCAGGACAGAACTAATGAAAAACTGTTTTTT	CASQDRTNEKLFF
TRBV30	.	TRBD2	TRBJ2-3	TGTGCCTGGAGCGCACTTCTTAGCGGGAGAACAGATACGCAGTATTTT	CAWSALLSGRTDTQYF
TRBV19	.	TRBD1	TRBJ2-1	TGTGCCAGTCTTCCGATGGGACAGGGGAACAATGAGCAGTTCTTC	CASLPMGQGNNEQFF
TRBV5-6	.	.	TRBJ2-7	TGTGCCAGCAGCTGGGGGGACCCCGCCATACTCTACGAGCAGTACTTC	CASSWGDPAILYEQYF
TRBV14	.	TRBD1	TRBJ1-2	TGTGCCACCAACCCAACAGGGGGCCGTTGGGGCTACACCTTC	CATNPTGGRWGYTF
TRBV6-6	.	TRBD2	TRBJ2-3	TGTGCCAGCAGTTATGGGGCTAGCGGGAGGGGAGATACGCAGTATTTT	CASSYGASGRGDTQYF
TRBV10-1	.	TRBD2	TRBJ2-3	TGCGCCAGCAGTGATGGCGGGAGCTCAGATACGCAGTATTTT	CASSDGGSSDTQYF
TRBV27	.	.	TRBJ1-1	TGTGCCAGCAGCCGATCAGGGGTAATGAACACTGAAGCTTTCTTT	CASSRSGVMNTEAFF
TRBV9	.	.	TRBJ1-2	TGTGCCAGCAGCGTAGATGACATCTTAAACTATGGCTACACCTTC	CASSVDDILNYGYTF
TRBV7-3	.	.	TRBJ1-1	TGTGCCAGCAGCGTCGTAAAAAACACTGAAGCTTTCTTT	CASSVVKNTEAFF
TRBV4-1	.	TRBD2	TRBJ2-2	TGCGCCAGCAGCCAAAAGACTAGCGCCTCCACCGGGGAGCTGTTTTTT	CASSQKTSASTGELFF
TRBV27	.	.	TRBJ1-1	TGTGCCAGCGCTACGGTGCGGGGAAACACTGAAGCTTTCTTT	CASATVRGNTEAFF
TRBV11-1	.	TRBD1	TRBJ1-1	TGTGCCAGCAGCTTATTTACAGGGGTGAACACTGAAGCTTTCTTT	CASSLFTGVNTEAFF
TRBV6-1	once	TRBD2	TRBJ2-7	TGTGCCAATTCGGCGGGAGAGACCTACGAGCAGTACTTC	CANSAGETYEQYF
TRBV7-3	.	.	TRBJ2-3	TGTGCCAGCAGCTTAAACCCGAAGGGGGATACGCAGTATTTT	CASSLNPKGDTQYF
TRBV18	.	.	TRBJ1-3	TGTGCCAGCTCACCCAATCCCGGGAGATCTGGAAACACCATATATTTT	CASSPNPGRSGNTIYF
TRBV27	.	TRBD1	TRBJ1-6	TGTGCCACCAGGACAGGGGATCATAATTCACCCCTCCACTTT	CATRTGDHNSPLHF
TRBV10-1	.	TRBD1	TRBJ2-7	TGCGCCAGCAGTGAGGGGGGGACAGGGGGCTACGAGCAGTACTTC	CASSEGGTGGYEQYF
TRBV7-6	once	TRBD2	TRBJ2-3	TGTGCCAGCAGCTTGGGACTAGCGGGCAGCACAGATACGCAGTATTTT	CASSLGLAGSTDTQYF
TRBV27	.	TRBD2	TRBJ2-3	TGTGCCAGCAGTTCTCTAGCGGGAGGGCCTACAGATACGCAGTATTTT	CASSSLAGGPTDTQYF
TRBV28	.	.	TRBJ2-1	TGTGCCAGCAATCTAGGGGGAGGGTCCAATGAGCAGTTCTTC	CASNLGGGSNEQFF
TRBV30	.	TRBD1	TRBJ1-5	TGTGCCTGGAGTGTAAACGCGGGACAGCATCAGCCCCAGCATTTT	CAWSVNAGQHQPQHF
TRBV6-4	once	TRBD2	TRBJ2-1	TGTGCCAGCAGTCGAACTAGCGGGGGGTCCAATGAGCAGTTCTTC	CASSRTSGGSNEQFF
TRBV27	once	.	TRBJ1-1	TGTGCCAGCAGTCCCCGATGGAGTCTCATGAACACTGAAGCTTTCTTT	CASSPRWSLMNTEAFF
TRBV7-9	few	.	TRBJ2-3	TGTGCCAGCAGCTTAGGAGGGATCACAGATACGCAGTATTTT	CASSLGGITDTQYF
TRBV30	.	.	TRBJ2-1	TGTGCCTGGAGTGGCGGGACCGCCCATGAGCAGTTCTTC	CAWSGGTAHEQFF
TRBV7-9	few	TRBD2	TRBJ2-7	TGTGCCAGCAGCCTAGCGGGAGAGTCCTCCGAGCAGTACTTC	CASSLAGESSEQYF
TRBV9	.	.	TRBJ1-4	TGTGCCAGCAGCGCCGCAGGGGCGGATAATGAAAAACTGTTTTTT	CASSAAGADNEKLFF
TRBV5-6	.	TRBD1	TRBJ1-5	TGTGCCAGCAGCTTGGCTGGGACAGGGCATCAGCCCCAGCATTTT	CASSLAGTGHQPQHF
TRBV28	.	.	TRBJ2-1	TGTGCCAGCAGTTCCGGGACAACTTACTCCTACAATGAGCAGTTCTTC	CASSSGTTYSYNEQFF
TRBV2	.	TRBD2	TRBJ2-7	TGTGCCAGCAGTGCATGGGCTAGCGGGCCCAGCTCCTACGAGCAGTACTTC	CASSAWASGPSSYEQYF
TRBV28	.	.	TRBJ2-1	TGTGCCAGCAGTTTACCCAGACTAGGCTACCACAATGAGCAGTTCTTC	CASSLPRLGYHNEQFF
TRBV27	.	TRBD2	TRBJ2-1	TGTGCCAGCAGTTTTGGTCTAGCGGGGGGAAATGAGCAGTTCTTC	CASSFGLAGGNEQFF
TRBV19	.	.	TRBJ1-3	TGTGCCAGTAGTGTGACGGGCTCTGGAAACACCATATATTTT	CASSVTGSGNTIYF
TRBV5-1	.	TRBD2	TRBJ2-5	TGCGCCAGCAGCTTGGGGGTAGCGGGAGGGCCAGGAGAGACCCAGTACTTC	CASSLGVAGGPGETQYF
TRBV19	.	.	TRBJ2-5	TGTGCCAGTACCGACCGACAGACCCAAGAGACCCAGTACTTC	CASTDRQTQETQYF
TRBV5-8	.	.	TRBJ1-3	TGTGCCAGCAGCTTGGAGGCAGGGGGAAACACCATATATTTT	CASSLEAGGNTIYF
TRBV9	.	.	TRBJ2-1	TGTGCCAGCAGCGTAGAAGGGACTCCTGGGGGCAATGAGCAGTTCTTC	CASSVEGTPGGNEQFF
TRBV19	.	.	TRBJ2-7	TGTGCCAGTAGTATTCCCGCGTCAAGGGGCGAGCAGTACTTC	CASSIPASRGEQYF
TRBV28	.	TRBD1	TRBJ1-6	TGTGCCAGCAGCCCTCTTGGACAGGGCGGCTCCTATAATTCACCCCTCCACTTT	CASSPLGQGGSYNSPLHF
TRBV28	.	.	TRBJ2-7	TGTGCCAGCACGGCTGCGTGGAGGGGCCTGGACGAGCAGTACTTC	CASTAAWRGLDEQYF
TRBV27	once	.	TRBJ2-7	TGTGCCAGCAGTTTTAGCGGCTACGAGCAGTACTTC	CASSFSGYEQYF
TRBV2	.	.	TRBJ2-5	TGTGCCAGCAGTGAAGGGGGCCCAGAGACCCAGTACTTC	CASSEGGPETQYF
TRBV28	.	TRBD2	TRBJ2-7	TGTGCCAGCAGTGATCTAGCGGGCGACTACGAGCAGTACTTC	CASSDLAGDYEQYF
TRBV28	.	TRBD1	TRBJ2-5	TGTGCCAGCAGCCCCGACAGGGCCCAAGAGACCCAGTACTTC	CASSPDRAQETQYF
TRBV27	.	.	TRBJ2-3	TGTGCCAGCAGTCTCCCCTCGACAGGTTCAGATACGCAGTATTTT	CASSLPSTGSDTQYF